This T cell receptor beta chain is drawn from a study of blood T cell repertoires in COVID-19. Study-level background: Donors in the United States, Italy and Spain gave samples during acute or convalescent COVID-19.

This clone has a single count. How the authors handled the data: Using reference gene primer amplification, nucleated cell counts were estimated. Measured with immunoSEQ multiplex PCR; TCRdb has only the in-frame clones, and not every one. The DNA was the basis for D and trimming; V, J and clone size are from that table. Here the sample spans around 480,000 clones, around 90% being singletons. Recruitment covered about two dozen US areas and drew participants whose ages spanned roughly 18 to 100 years. Participants were placed into cohorts based on the clinical history they reported. The receptor was isolated from a woman aged 18 to 35 who had recovered from COVID-19. Sequenced sample: PBMCs or T cells enriched from blood (not recorded which).

CDR3 DNA sequence: TGTGCCAGCAGCCCAAGCATTAGCAATCAGCCCCAGCATTTT. Amino acid sequence: CASSPSISNQPQHF. The chain carries TRBV7-8 and TRBJ1-5; D is uncertain. The CDR3 loop spans 14 amino acids. Germline V lookup: CDR1 SGHVS, CDR2 FQNEAQ. V was shortened by 5 bases and J by 0 bases, with 8 bases between the two germline ends.